This TCR beta chain was recorded in a study of T cell responses to AZD1222 COVID-19 vaccine. Study-wide findings and caveats: With two AZD1222 doses given, Spike-specific TCR breadth and depth both rose. Among the donors, most were white British and more were female, and clonal diversity was possibly underestimated.

Remarks on this clone: The antigen is unknown.

Germline CDR1 MNHEY, CDR2 SVGAGI. Trimming removed 6 bases at V and 3 bases at J, with 15 bases between. This CDR3 comprises 15 residues. Profiling relied on immunoSEQ multiplex PCR, and the TCRdb table lists in-frame clones only, not all of them. There are roughly 98,000 clones in the sample; around 90% occur only once, and approximately 11% lies in the top ten. Sequences were derived from peripheral blood, sampled on day 0 of AZD1222 vaccination. The receptor was isolated from an adult in good health. This rearrangement joins TRBV6-5 to TRBJ2-1; D possibly matches TRBD1 or TRBD2 (5 bases each). The CDR3: CASSSIGDVYNEQFF. The DNA of the CDR3 is TGTGCCAGCAGCTCAATCGGGGACGTCTACAATGAGCAGTTCTTC.